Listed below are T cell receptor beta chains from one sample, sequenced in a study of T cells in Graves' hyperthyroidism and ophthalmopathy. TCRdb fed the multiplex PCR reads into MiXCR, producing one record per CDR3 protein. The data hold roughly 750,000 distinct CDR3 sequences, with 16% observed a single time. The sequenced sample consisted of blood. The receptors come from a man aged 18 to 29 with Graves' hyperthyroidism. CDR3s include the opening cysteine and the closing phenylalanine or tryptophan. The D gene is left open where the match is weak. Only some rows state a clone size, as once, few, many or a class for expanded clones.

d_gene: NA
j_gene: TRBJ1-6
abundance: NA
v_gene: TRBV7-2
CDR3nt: TGTGCCAGCAGCCCCAGGGCAGCCTATAATTCACCCCTCCACTTT
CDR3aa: CASSPRAAYNSPLHF

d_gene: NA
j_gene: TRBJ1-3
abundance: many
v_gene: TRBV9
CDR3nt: TGTGCCAGAAAATTCACAAACACCATATATTTT
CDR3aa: CARKFTNTIYF

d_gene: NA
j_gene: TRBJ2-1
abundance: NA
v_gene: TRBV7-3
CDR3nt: TGTGCCAGCAGCTATCGAGGGGCGGGCAATGAGCAGTTCTTC
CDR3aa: CASSYRGAGNEQFF

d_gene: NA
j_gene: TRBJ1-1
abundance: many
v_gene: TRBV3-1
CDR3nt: TGTGCCAGCAGCCCCTTGGGCAGGGTCGAAGCTTTCTTT
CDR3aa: CASSPLGRVEAFF

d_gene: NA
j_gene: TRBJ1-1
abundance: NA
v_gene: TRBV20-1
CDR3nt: TGCAGTGCTTGGACAGCCCTGAACACTGAAGCTTTCTTT
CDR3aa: CSAWTALNTEAFF

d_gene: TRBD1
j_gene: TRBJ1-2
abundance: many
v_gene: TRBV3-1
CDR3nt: TGTGCCAGCAGCCAAGAAGACAGGGGGGGCTACACCTTC
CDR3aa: CASSQEDRGGYTF

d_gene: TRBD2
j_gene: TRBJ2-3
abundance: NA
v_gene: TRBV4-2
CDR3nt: TGTGCCAGCAGCCATCCCGGGCTAGCGGGGGAGGGGGTTACAGATACGCAGTATTTT
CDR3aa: CASSHPGLAGEGVTDTQYF

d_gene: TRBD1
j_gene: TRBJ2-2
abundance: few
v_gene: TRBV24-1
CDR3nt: TGTGCCACCAGTGCCCGGACAGGGGCGAACACCGGGGAGCTGTTTTTT
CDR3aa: CATSARTGANTGELFF

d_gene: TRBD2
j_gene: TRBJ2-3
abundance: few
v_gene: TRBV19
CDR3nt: TGTGCCAGTAGTACCGGGGGAGCGGGGGGCACAGATACGCAGTATTTT
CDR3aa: CASSTGGAGGTDTQYF

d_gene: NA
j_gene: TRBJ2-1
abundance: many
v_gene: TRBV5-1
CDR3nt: TGCGCCAGCATGACTAGCTCCTACAATGAGCAGTTCTTC
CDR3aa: CASMTSSYNEQFF

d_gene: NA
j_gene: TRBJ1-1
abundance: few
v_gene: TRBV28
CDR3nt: TGTGCCAGCAGTTCGCGACACAGATTCACTGAAGCTTTCTTT
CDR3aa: CASSSRHRFTEAFF

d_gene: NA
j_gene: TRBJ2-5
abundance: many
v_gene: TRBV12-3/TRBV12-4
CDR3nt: TGTGCCAGCAGTTTAGTTGGGCCCCCCGAGACCCAGTACTTC
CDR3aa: CASSLVGPPETQYF

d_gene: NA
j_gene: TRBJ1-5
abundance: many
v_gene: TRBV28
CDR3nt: TGTGCCAGCAGTTTCGTGGGGGTTGGCAATCAGCCCCAGCATTTT
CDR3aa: CASSFVGVGNQPQHF

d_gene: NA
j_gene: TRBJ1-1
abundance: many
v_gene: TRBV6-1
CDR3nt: TGTGCCAGCAGTGCACGGGGGGACACTGAAGCTTTCTTT
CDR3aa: CASSARGDTEAFF

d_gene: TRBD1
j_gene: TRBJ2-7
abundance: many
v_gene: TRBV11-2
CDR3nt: TGTGCCAGCAGCGCCTCCGGGACAGGGTTCTACGAGCAGTACTTC
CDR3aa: CASSASGTGFYEQYF

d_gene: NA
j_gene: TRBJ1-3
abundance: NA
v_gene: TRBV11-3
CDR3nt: TGTGCCAGCAGCGCCCCCGAGTTTCCGAGGACCATATATTTT
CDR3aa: CASSAPEFPRTIYF

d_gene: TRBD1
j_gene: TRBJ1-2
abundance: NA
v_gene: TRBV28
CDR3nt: TGTGCCAGCAGTTTCGGGCAGGGGGCGCGTGGCTACACCTTC
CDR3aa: CASSFGQGARGYTF

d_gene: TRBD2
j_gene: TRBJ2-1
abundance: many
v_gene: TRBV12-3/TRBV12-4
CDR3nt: TGTGCCAGCAGTATACCACCGGGACTAGCGGGATCGTCCTACAATGAGCAGTTCTTC
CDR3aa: CASSIPPGLAGSSYNEQFF

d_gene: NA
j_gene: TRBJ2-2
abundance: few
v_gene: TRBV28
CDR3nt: TGTGCCAGCAACAAAGATCGGGCAGGGAAAACCGGGGAGCTGTTTTTT
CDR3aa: CASNKDRAGKTGELFF

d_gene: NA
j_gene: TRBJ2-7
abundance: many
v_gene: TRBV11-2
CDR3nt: TGTGCCAGCAGCTTAGATCTAGTCACCTACGAGCAGTACTTC
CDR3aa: CASSLDLVTYEQYF

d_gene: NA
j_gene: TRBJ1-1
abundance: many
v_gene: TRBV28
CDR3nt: TGTGCCAGCAGTTTCCTAGGCGGACACAATGAAGCTTTCTTT
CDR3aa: CASSFLGGHNEAFF

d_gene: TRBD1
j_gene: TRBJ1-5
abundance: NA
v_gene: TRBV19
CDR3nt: TGTGCCGGTAGTTGGGACAGGCGGGGACATCAGCCCCAGCATTTT
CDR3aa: CAGSWDRRGHQPQHF

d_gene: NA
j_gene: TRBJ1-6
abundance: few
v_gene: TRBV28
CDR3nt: TGTGCCAGCAGTTTTAGTGGGAGAAATTCACCCCTCCACTTT
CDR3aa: CASSFSGRNSPLHF

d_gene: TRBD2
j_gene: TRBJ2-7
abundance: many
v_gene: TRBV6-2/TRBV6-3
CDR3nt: TGTGCCAGCAGCTCCGACAGGGGAATTATATTGGGACTAGCGGGCGGCACGGACGAGCAGTACTTC
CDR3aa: CASSSDRGIILGLAGGTDEQYF

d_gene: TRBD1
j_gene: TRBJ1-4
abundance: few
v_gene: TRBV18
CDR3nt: TGTGCCAGCTATCCCGGGACAGTTCCGAATGAAAAACTGTTTTTT
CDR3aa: CASYPGTVPNEKLFF

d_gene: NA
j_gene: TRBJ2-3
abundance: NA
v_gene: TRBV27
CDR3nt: TGTGCCAGCAGTTTAAGGGGAGCCAATACGCAGTATTTT
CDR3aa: CASSLRGANTQYF

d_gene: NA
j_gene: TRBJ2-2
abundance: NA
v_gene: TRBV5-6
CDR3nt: TGTGCCAGCAGCTTGCTAATCAATATAGGGGGGCCTGCGAGCACCGGGGAGCTGTTTTTT
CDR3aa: CASSLLINIGGPASTGELFF

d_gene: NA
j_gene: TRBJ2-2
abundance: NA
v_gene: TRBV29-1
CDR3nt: TGCAGCGAATTCCCCACACTAGATAACACCGGGGAGCTGTTTTTT
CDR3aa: CSEFPTLDNTGELFF

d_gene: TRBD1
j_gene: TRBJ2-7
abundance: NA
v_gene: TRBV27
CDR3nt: TGTGCCAGCAGTTTCTGGGACAGGGATGCCTACGAGCAGTACTTC
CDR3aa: CASSFWDRDAYEQYF

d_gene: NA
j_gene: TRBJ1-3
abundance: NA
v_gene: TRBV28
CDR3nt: TGTGCCAGCAGGGCAGACGGGACGGCAAACACCATATATTTT
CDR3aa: CASRADGTANTIYF

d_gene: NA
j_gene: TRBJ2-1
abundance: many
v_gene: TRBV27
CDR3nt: TGTGCCAGCAGTTTATCGAGCAGGGATGAGCAGTTCTTC
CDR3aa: CASSLSSRDEQFF

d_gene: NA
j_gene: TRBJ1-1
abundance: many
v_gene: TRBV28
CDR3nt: TGTGCCAGCAGTTTACGGGCTTTCTTT
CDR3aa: CASSLRAFF

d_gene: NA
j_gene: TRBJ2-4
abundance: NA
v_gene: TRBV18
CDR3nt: TGTGCCAGCTCACCACCTTTTGGCGGTAAAAACATTCAGTACTTC
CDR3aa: CASSPPFGGKNIQYF